These T cell receptor beta chains were read from a single sample in a study of human T cells and chemical hapten exposure. Via MiXCR, TCRdb re-called the RACE reads, giving one row per CDR3 protein. Seen here are around 300,000 distinct CDR3 sequences, about 7% observed once, and the top ten hold 8.4%. The sample was whole blood, taken in connection with sensitization to the hapten diphenylcyclopropenone (DPC). The receptor source for this set is a woman younger than 35 with alopecia areata. Some clones in this sample may be carry-over from other donors' samples. The CDR3 runs from the conserved cysteine through the conserved F or W. A D gene is named only where the DNA matches it firmly. Expanded clones are given a class, and other clones once, few, many or no size at all.

abundance	j_gene	d_gene	v_gene	CDR3aa	CDR3nt
many	TRBJ1-2	TRBD1	TRBV5-1	CASSLETGTATNYGYTF	TGCGCCAGCAGCTTGGAAACCGGGACAGCGACTAACTATGGCTACACCTTC
NA	TRBJ1-6	TRBD1	TRBV20-1	CSALVTGMDNSPLHF	TGCAGTGCTCTTGTGACAGGGATGGACAATTCACCCCTCCACTTT
few	TRBJ2-7	NA	TRBV9	CASSTRTEGIYEQYF	TGTGCCAGCAGCACCCGGACAGAAGGGATTTACGAGCAGTACTTC
many	TRBJ1-4	NA	TRBV7-3	CASSLGQNEKLFF	TGTGCCAGCAGCCTTGGACAGAATGAAAAACTGTTTTTT
few	TRBJ2-5	NA	TRBV4-1	CASSQWRGGGSLQETQYF	TGCGCCAGCAGCCAATGGAGGGGTGGTGGCAGCCTACAAGAGACCCAGTACTTC
many	TRBJ2-1	TRBD2	TRBV5-6	CASRLGLAASYNEQFF	TGTGCCAGCAGGCTCGGACTAGCGGCTAGCTACAATGAGCAGTTCTTC
few	TRBJ2-6	NA	TRBV5-1	CASSLGGASGANVLTF	TGCGCCAGCAGCTTAGGGGGAGCCTCTGGGGCCAACGTCCTGACTTTC
NA	TRBJ1-5	TRBD1	TRBV5-6	CASSLSTGGFNQPQHF	TGTGCCAGCAGCCTGTCCACAGGGGGCTTCAATCAGCCCCAGCATTTT
NA	TRBJ2-5	NA	TRBV12-3/TRBV12-4	CASSFGSWLRQETQYF	TGTGCCAGCAGTTTTGGGAGTTGGCTCCGACAAGAGACCCAGTACTTC
many	TRBJ2-6	NA	TRBV20-1	CSAREVAGANVLTF	TGCAGTGCTAGAGAAGTCGCTGGGGCCAACGTCCTGACTTTC
NA	TRBJ2-5	NA	TRBV6-1	CASSQIWGDQYF	TGTGCCAGCAGTCAAATTTGGGGCGACCAGTACTTC
many	TRBJ1-2	NA	TRBV10-3	CAISNTGRFYGYTF	TGTGCCATCAGTAACACAGGGAGGTTCTATGGCTACACCTTC
many	TRBJ2-6	NA	TRBV4-3	CASSQVKQWTGANVLTF	TGCGCCAGCAGCCAAGTAAAACAGTGGACCGGGGCCAACGTCCTGACTTTC
NA	TRBJ2-3	TRBD2	TRBV20-1	CSARIPPSGGTQTQYF	TGCAGTGCTAGGATCCCGCCCAGCGGGGGGACTCAGACGCAGTATTTT
NA	TRBJ1-5	NA	TRBV5-1	CASSLDGDSNQPQHF	TGCGCCAGCAGCTTGGATGGGGATAGCAATCAGCCCCAGCATTTT
NA	TRBJ2-7	NA	TRBV20-1	CSARDTQGRSSYEQYF	TGCAGTGCTAGAGATACTCAGGGTCGGTCTAGCTACGAGCAGTACTTC
many	TRBJ2-3	TRBD2	TRBV29-1	CSVAGTSANPTDTQYF	TGCAGCGTTGCCGGGACTAGCGCCAACCCCACAGATACGCAGTATTTT
NA	TRBJ1-6	NA	TRBV4-1	CASSQDRRGMPNSPLHF	TGCGCCAGCAGCCAAGACCGAAGAGGGATGCCGAATTCACCCCTCCACTTT
NA	TRBJ2-7	TRBD2	TRBV20-1	CSAEKGLAYEQYF	TGCAGTGCAGAGAAGGGACTAGCCTACGAGCAGTACTTC
few	TRBJ2-1	NA	TRBV2	CASSAGYEQFF	TGTGCCAGCAGTGCTGGGTATGAGCAGTTCTTC
few	TRBJ2-7	NA	TRBV13	CASSRRGKIYEQYF	TGTGCCAGCAGCAGAAGGGGCAAGATCTACGAGCAGTACTTC
many	TRBJ2-2	TRBD2	TRBV7-2	CASSPGDYFTGELFF	TGTGCCAGCAGCCCGGGGGACTACTTCACCGGGGAGCTGTTTTTT
few	TRBJ2-2	NA	TRBV7-6	CASTLTSFMNTGELFF	TGTGCCAGCACCCTAACTAGTTTTATGAACACCGGGGAGCTGTTTTTT
NA	TRBJ1-6	NA	TRBV6-1	CASSGVDNSPLHF	TGTGCCAGCAGTGGGGTCGATAATTCACCCCTCCACTTT
many	TRBJ2-3	NA	TRBV14	CASSLNVGTDTQYF	TGTGCCAGCAGCCTTAATGTGGGCACAGATACGCAGTATTTT
NA	TRBJ2-3	NA	TRBV4-2	CASSPEIETDTQYF	TGTGCCAGCAGCCCCGAGATAGAAACAGATACGCAGTATTTT
few	TRBJ1-2	NA	TRBV19	CASSPPTLPDYGYTF	TGTGCCAGTAGCCCCCCCACGTTGCCCGACTATGGCTACACCTTC
NA	TRBJ1-1	NA	TRBV6-6	CASSSKTENTEAFF	TGTGCCAGCAGTTCCAAGACTGAGAACACTGAAGCTTTCTTT
NA	TRBJ1-2	NA	TRBV6-2/TRBV6-3	CASGDGSGYTF	TGTGCCAGCGGAGACGGGTCCGGCTACACCTTC
few	TRBJ2-4	TRBD2	TRBV7-9	CASSSRASGGALTRQYF	TGTGCCAGCAGCTCGAGAGCTAGCGGGGGGGCCTTAACAAGGCAGTACTTC
NA	TRBJ2-1	TRBD2	TRBV4-3	CASSQRSGGFDEQFF	TGCGCCAGCAGCCAAAGGTCCGGGGGGTTCGATGAGCAGTTCTTC
many	TRBJ1-6	NA	TRBV20-1	CSARVLGASNSPLHF	TGCAGTGCTAGAGTGCTGGGGGCATCTAATTCACCCCTCCACTTT
NA	TRBJ2-5	NA	TRBV6-2/TRBV6-3	CASSYSARQSMETQYF	TGTGCCAGCAGTTACTCGGCCCGTCAGTCTATGGAGACCCAGTACTTC
NA	TRBJ1-5	NA	TRBV20-1	CSARDTGWNQPQHF	TGCAGTGCTAGAGATACAGGTTGGAATCAGCCCCAGCATTTT
few	TRBJ2-2	TRBD2	TRBV5-1	CASSLVPAGAGELFF	TGCGCCAGCAGCTTGGTCCCTGCGGGAGCAGGGGAGCTGTTTTTT